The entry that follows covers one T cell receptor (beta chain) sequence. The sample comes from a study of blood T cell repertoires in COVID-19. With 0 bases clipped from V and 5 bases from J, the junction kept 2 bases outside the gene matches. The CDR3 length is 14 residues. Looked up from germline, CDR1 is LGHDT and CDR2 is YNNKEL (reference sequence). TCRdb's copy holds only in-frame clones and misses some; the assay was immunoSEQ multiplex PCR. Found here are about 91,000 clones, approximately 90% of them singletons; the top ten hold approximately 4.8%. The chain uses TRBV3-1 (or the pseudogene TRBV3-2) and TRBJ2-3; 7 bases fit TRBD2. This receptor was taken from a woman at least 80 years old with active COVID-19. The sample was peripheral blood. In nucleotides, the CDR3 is TGTGCCAGCAGCCAAGAGGTAGCGGGAGATACGCAGTATTTT. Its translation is CASSQEVAGDTQYF.